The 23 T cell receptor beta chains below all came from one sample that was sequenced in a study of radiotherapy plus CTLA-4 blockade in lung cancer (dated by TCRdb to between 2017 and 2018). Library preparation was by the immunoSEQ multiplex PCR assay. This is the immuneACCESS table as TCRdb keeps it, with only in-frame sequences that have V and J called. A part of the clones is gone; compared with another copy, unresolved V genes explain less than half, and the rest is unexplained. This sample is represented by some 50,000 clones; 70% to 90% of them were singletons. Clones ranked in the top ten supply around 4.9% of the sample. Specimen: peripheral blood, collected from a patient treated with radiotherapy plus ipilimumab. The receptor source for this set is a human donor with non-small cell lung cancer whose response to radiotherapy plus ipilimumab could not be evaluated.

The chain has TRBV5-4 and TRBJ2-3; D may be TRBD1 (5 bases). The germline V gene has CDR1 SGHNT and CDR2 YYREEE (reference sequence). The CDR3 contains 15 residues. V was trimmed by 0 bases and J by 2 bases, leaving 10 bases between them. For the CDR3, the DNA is TGTGCCAGCAGCTTGGACAGGATCTTCACAGATACGCAGTATTTT. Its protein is CASSLDRIFTDTQYF.

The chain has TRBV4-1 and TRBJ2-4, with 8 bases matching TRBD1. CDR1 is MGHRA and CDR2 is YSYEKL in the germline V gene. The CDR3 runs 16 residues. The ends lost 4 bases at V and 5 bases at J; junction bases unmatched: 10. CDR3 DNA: TGCGCCAGCAGCCGAATTATGGGACAGGCGCAAAACATTCAGTACTTC. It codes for CASSRIMGQAQNIQYF.

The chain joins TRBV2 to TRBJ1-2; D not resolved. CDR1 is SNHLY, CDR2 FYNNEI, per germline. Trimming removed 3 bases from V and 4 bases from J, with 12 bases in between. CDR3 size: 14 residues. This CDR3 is CASSDTGTLYGYTF. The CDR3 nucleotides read TGTGCCAGCAGTGATACGGGAACCCTCTATGGCTACACCTTC. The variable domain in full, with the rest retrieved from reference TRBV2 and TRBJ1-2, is EPEVTQTPSHQVTQMGQEVILRCVPISNHLYFYWYRQILGQKVEFLVSFYNNEISEKSEIFDDQFSVERPDGSNFTLKIRSTKLEDSAMYFCASSDTGTLYGYTFGSGTRLTVV.

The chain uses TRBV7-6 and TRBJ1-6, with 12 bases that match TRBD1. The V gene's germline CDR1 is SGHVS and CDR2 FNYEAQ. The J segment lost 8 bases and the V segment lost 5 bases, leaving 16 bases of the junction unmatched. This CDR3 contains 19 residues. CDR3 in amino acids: CASSLRIGTGGGRDSPLHF. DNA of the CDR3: TGTGCCAGCAGCCTCAGGATCGGGACAGGGGGCGGACGGGATTCACCCCTCCACTTT.

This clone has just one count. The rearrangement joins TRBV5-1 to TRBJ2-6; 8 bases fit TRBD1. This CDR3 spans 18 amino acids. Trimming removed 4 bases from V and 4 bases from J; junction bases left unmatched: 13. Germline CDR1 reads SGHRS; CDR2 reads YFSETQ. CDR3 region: CASSLNADRVTGANVLTF. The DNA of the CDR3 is TGCGCCAGCAGCCTTAACGCGGACAGGGTTACCGGGGCCAACGTCCTGACTTTC.

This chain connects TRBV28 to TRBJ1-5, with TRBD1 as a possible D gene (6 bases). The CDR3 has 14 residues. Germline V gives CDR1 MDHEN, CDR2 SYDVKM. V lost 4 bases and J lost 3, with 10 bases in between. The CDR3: CASSSTGYNQPQHF. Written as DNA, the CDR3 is TGTGCCAGCAGTTCCACAGGGTACAATCAGCCCCAGCATTTT. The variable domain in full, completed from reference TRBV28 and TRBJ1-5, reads DVKVTQSSRYLVKRTGEKVFLECVQDMDHENMFWYRQDPGLGLRLIYFSYDVKMKEKGDIPEGYSVSREKKERFSLILESASTNQTSMYLCASSSTGYNQPQHFGDGTRLSIL.

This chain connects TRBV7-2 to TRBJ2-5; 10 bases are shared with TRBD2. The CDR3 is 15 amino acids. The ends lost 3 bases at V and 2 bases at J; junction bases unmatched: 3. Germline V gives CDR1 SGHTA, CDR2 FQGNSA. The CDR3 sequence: CASSFGLAAQETQYF. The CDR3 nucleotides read TGTGCCAGCAGCTTCGGACTAGCGGCTCAAGAGACCCAGTACTTC.

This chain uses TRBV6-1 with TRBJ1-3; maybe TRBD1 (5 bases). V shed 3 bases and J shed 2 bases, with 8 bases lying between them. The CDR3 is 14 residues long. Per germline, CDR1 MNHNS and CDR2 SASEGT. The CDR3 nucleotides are TGTGCCAGCAGTGACAGGGTGGCTGGAAACACCATATATTTT. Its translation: CASSDRVAGNTIYF.

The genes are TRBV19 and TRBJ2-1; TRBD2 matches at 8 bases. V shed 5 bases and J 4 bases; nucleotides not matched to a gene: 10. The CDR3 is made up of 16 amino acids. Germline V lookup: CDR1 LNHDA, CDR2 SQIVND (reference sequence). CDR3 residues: CASSGAGGLAYNEQFF. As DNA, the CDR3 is TGTGCCAGTAGTGGGGCGGGAGGCCTCGCTTACAATGAGCAGTTCTTC.

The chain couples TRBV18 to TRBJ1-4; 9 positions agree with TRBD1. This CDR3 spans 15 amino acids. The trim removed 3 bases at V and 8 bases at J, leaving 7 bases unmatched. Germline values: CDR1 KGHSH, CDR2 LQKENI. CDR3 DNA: TGTGCCAGCTCACCCATTGGACAGGGGCGAGAAAAACTGTTTTTT. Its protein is CASSPIGQGREKLFF.

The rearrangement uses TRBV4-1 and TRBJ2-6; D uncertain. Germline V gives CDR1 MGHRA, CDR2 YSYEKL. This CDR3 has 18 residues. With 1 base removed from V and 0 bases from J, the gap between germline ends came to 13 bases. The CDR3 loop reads CASSQVNLVSSGANVLTF. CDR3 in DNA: TGCGCCAGCAGCCAAGTGAATCTTGTCAGCTCTGGGGCCAACGTCCTGACTTTC.

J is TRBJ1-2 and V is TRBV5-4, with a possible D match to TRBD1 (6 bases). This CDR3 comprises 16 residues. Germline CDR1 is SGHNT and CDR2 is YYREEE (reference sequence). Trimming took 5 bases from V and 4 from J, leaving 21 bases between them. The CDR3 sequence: CASSFAPGAGAYGYTF. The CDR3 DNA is TGTGCCAGCAGTTTTGCGCCGGGAGCGGGGGCCTATGGCTACACCTTC.

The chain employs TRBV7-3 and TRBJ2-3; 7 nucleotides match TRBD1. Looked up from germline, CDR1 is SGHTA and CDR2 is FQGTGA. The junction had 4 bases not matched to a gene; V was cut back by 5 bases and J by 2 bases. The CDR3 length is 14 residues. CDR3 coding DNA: TGTGCCAGCAGCCCTGGGACAGCCACAGATACGCAGTATTTT. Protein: CASSPGTATDTQYF.

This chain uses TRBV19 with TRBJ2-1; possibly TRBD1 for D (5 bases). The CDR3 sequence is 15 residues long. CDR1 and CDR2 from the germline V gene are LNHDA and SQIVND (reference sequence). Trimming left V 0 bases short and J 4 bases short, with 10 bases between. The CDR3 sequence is CASSIDQGSYNEQFF. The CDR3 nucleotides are TGTGCCAGTAGTATAGATCAGGGTTCATACAATGAGCAGTTCTTC.

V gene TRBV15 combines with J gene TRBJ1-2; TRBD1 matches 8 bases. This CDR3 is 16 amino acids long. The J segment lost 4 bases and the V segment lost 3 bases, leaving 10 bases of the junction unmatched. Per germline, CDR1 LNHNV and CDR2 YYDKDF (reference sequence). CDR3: CATSRLPGGAGYGYTF. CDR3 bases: TGTGCCACCAGCAGGCTTCCAGGGGGCGCAGGCTATGGCTACACCTTC.

CDR3 DNA: TGTGCCAGCAGTTCTAGGGGGCGGGATGGCTACACCTTC. Its translation is CASSSRGRDGYTF. The chain is built from TRBV28 and TRBJ1-2, with 7 bases that match TRBD1. CDR1 is MDHEN, CDR2 SYDVKM, per germline. The CDR3 is 13 amino acids. The junction had 5 bases not matched to a gene; V was cut back by 4 bases and J by 6 bases.

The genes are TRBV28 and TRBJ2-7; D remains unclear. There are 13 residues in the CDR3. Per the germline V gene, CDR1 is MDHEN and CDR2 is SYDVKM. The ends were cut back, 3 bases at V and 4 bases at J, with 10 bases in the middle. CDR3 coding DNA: TGTGCCAGCAGTTTTACAAGTTCGTACGAGCAGTACTTC. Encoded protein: CASSFTSSYEQYF.

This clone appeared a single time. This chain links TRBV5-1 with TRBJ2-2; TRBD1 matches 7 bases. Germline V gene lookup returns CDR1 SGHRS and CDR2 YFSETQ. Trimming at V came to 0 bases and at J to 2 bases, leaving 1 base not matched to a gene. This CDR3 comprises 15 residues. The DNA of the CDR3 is TGCGCCAGCAGCTTGGGACAGGGAAACACCGGGGAGCTGTTTTTT. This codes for CASSLGQGNTGELFF.

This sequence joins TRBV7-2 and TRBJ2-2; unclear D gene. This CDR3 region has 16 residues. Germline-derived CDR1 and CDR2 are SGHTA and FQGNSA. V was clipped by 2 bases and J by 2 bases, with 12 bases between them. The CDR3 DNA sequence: TGTGCCAGCAGCTTACAACAGAGCCCTAACACCGGGGAGCTGTTTTTT. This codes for CASSLQQSPNTGELFF.

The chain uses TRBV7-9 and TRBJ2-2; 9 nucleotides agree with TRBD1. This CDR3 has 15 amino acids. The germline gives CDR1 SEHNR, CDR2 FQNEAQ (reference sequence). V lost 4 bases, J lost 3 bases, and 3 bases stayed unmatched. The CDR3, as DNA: TGTGCCAGCAGCTCACGGGACAGGGACACCGGGGAGCTGTTTTTT. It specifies CASSSRDRDTGELFF.

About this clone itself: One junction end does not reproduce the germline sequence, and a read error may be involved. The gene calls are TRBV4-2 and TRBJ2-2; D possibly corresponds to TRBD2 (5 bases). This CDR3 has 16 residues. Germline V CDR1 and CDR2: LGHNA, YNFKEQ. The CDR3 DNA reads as TGTGCCAGCAGCCAAGATGAAGACGGGAACACCGGGGAGCTGCTTTTT. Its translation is CASSQDEDGNTGELLF.

CDR3 coding DNA: TGCAGCGCCCAGTTTCGACAGGTGATATCCACAGATACGCAGTATTTT. Protein: CSAQFRQVISTDTQYF. The V call is TRBV29-1, the J call TRBJ2-3, with D maybe TRBD1 (6 bases). The V gene lost 7 bases and the J gene lost 2 bases, with 22 bases spanning the gap. The CDR3 loop spans 16 amino acids. CDR1 SQVTM and CDR2 ANQGSEA come from the germline V gene.

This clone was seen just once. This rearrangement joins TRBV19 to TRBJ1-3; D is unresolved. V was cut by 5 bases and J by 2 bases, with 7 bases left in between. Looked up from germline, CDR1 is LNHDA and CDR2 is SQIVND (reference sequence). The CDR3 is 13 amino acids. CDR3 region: CASSPATGNTIYF. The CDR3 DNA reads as TGTGCCAGTAGTCCTGCTACTGGAAACACCATATATTTT.